The clone carrying this T cell receptor beta chain occurred a few times. Its antigen is not identified. These data belong to a study of glioma-infiltrating T cells. Study-level results: A blood CDR3 motif signature was depleted in highly divergent patients.

The germline V gene encodes CDR1 SEHNR and CDR2 FQNEAQ (reference sequence). The V and J ends lost 2 bases and 2 bases, in that order; junction bases with no gene match: 2. There are 14 residues in the CDR3. Amplification of TCR alpha and beta CDR3 regions from RNA used iRepertoire nested multiplex PCR. Input was 100-400 ng of tissue mRNA or PBMC total RNA. TCRdb re-called the multiplex PCR reads with MiXCR, one entry per CDR3 protein. The table lists a few hundred thousand distinct CDR3 sequences, 41% of them singletons, with around 11% in the top ten. Sequencing was performed on glioma tissue, nonneoplastic brain tissue, or PBMCs (not recorded which). The clonotype was recovered from a human donor with low-grade glioma or glioblastoma, undergoing nonglioma brain surgery, or in good health (not recorded which). The V and J genes are TRBV7-9 and TRBJ1-2; TRBD1 matches at 7 bases. DNA of the CDR3: TGTGCCAGCAGCTTAACCAGGGGGAACTATGGCTACACCTTC. Its translation is CASSLTRGNYGYTF.